These 32 T cell receptor beta chains came from one sample sequenced in a study of beta chain features in type 1 diabetes. Expressed TCRB transcripts were sequenced after all isolated RNA was converted to cDNA. Repertoires were generated with immunoSEQ multiplex PCR, while TCRdb's copy carries only in-frame clones and drops some. The table lists roughly 380,000 clones, around 20% of them singletons. Sequenced input: naive CD4+ T cells from blood. The receptors originated from a woman between 18 and 30 years old in good health.

The chain couples TRBV23-1 to TRBJ1-2; tentatively, D is TRBD1 (6 bases). TRBV23-1 belongs to the ORF category, with a function that is uncertain. Trimming took off 8 bases at V and 5 bases at J, with 18 bases between the two ends. The length of the CDR3 is 14 residues. CDR3: CASPPGTPIYGYTF. DNA of the CDR3: TGCGCCAGCCCCCCCGGGACACCCATTTATGGCTACACCTTC.

The rearrangement joins TRBV11-2 to TRBJ1-4; the D gene is possibly TRBD1 (5 bases). V was trimmed by 0 bases and J by 5 bases, leaving 16 bases between them. This CDR3 has 17 amino acids. Germline V gene lookup returns CDR1 SGHAT and CDR2 FQNNGV. CDR3 sequence (DNA): TGTGCCAGCAGCTTAGAAGGCAGGGTGGAAAGGAATGAAAAACTGTTTTTT. The encoded protein is CASSLEGRVERNEKLFF.

This clone was observed a handful of times. This rearrangement joins TRBV7-9 to TRBJ1-6; 8 bases fit TRBD1. The CDR3 sequence is 14 residues long. CDR1 is SEHNR and CDR2 is FQNEAQ in the germline V gene (reference sequence). The trim removed 5 bases at V and 8 bases at J, leaving 5 bases unmatched. CDR3: CASSPTGEHSPLHF. The CDR3 DNA is TGTGCCAGCAGCCCGACAGGGGAGCATTCACCCCTCCACTTT.

This clone has more than one count but fewer than ten. The V and J genes are TRBV27 and TRBJ1-3, with D perhaps matching TRBD1 (5 bases). The CDR3 runs to 13 residues. Trimming pared 11 bases from V and 3 bases from J, leaving 14 bases between. Looked up from germline, CDR1 is MNHEY and CDR2 is SMNVEV (reference sequence). The CDR3 DNA reads TGTGCCTCCAGGGAAGGGAATGGAAACACCATATATTTT. It specifies CASREGNGNTIYF.

CDR3 coding DNA: TGTGCCACCAGCAGAGAGGGGGGTGGAGGGTGGAAGCCCCAGCATTTT. Residues: CATSREGGGGWKPQHF. V is TRBV15 and J is TRBJ1-5, with TRBD1 as a possible D gene (5 bases). CDR1 and CDR2 (germline): LNHNV, YYDKDF (reference sequence). CDR3 length: 16 amino acids. The V end lost 0 bases, the J end lost 8 bases, and 17 bases lay between the germline ends.

This clone came up a few times. V is TRBV10-3 and J is TRBJ2-3, with D possibly TRBD2 on 6 matching bases. The CDR3 extends over 16 amino acids. The V end was cut by 0 bases, the J end by 1 base, with 11 bases between. Germline CDR1 and CDR2: ENHRY and SYGVKD. Here the CDR3 DNA reads TGTGCCATCAGTGAGTCGAAGTCTAGCGGCACAGATACGCAGTATTTT. Translated, it gives CAISESKSSGTDTQYF.

The table lists this clone with a few counts. J is TRBJ2-7 and V is TRBV7-9; possible D gene TRBD1, 6 bases. This CDR3 contains 14 residues. Trimming took off 5 bases at V and 3 bases at J, with 14 bases between the two ends. Looked up from germline, CDR1 is SEHNR and CDR2 is FQNEAQ (reference sequence). DNA for the CDR3: TGTGCCAGCAGCCGGTCAGGGGTGGGCTACGAGCAGTACTTC. It translates to CASSRSGVGYEQYF.

This clone was picked up a small number of times. This chain uses TRBV7-2 with TRBJ1-3, with D hard to call. Germline CDR1 reads SGHTA; CDR2 reads FQGNSA. Trimming took off 5 bases at V and 3 bases at J, with 14 bases between the two ends. The CDR3 sequence is 15 residues long. CDR3 in amino acids: CASSPLRSGGNTIYF. As DNA, the CDR3 is TGTGCCAGCAGCCCCTTGAGGTCTGGTGGAAACACCATATATTTT.

The chain links TRBV15 to TRBJ1-3; D gene ambiguous. V lost 0 bases and J 4 bases, leaving 10 bases between the germline ends. The CDR3 covers 15 residues. Per the germline V gene, CDR1 is LNHNV and CDR2 is YYDKDF (reference sequence). The CDR3, as DNA: TGTGCCACCAGCAGAGATGCAGGAGGGGGAAACACCATATATTTT. It is translated as CATSRDAGGGNTIYF.

The count of this clone is one. The gene calls are TRBV27 and TRBJ2-4; maybe TRBD2 (5 bases). The germline V and J ends were trimmed by 0 bases and 0 bases, with 12 bases remaining between them. The CDR3 spans 17 residues. Germline CDR1 and CDR2: MNHEY and SMNVEV (reference sequence). This chain's CDR3 is CASSLSFRGVAKNIQYF. The CDR3 nucleotides are TGTGCCAGCAGTTTATCATTCCGGGGTGTAGCCAAAAACATTCAGTACTTC.

This clone was seen only a few times. The chain has TRBV19 and TRBJ1-3; 7 bases align to TRBD1. V trimming: 5 bases; J trimming: 4 bases; junction bases outside the gene matches: 5. CDR1 is LNHDA, CDR2 SQIVND, per germline (reference sequence). This CDR3 contains 14 residues. The CDR3 sequence is CASSATGIGNTIYF. CDR3 in DNA: TGTGCCAGTAGTGCGACAGGGATCGGAAACACCATATATTTT. The full variable domain, completed using reference TRBV19 and TRBJ1-3, is DGGITQSPKYLFRKEGQNVTLSCEQNLNHDAMYWYRQDPGQGLRLIYYSQIVNDFQKGDIAEGYSVSREKKESFPLTVTSAQKNPTAFYLCASSATGIGNTIYFGEGSWLTVV.

V is TRBV6-5 and J is TRBJ1-2; D remains ambiguous. V was trimmed by 5 bases and J by 7 bases, leaving 14 bases between them. The CDR3 length is 13 residues. Germline values: CDR1 MNHEY, CDR2 SVGAGI. CDR3 region: CASSQEALFGYTF. The CDR3 nucleotides are TGTGCCAGCAGTCAGGAGGCCCTATTTGGCTACACCTTC.

The chain combines TRBV29-1 with TRBJ2-1; 7 bases align to TRBD1. The CDR3 has 12 residues. Germline CDR1 and CDR2: SQVTM and ANQGSEA. Germline trimming cut 8 bases from V and 2 bases from J; bases unmatched to any gene: 3. The CDR3 DNA reads TGCAGCCACAGGGGCCCCTACAATGAGCAGTTCTTC. Its translation is CSHRGPYNEQFF.

The chain employs TRBV30 and TRBJ2-3, with 10 bases fitting TRBD2. The trim removed 2 bases at V and 2 bases at J, leaving 1 base unmatched. The CDR3 spans 14 residues. CDR1 and CDR2 from the germline V gene are GTSNPN and SVGIG (reference sequence). The CDR3 DNA is TGTGCCTGGAGTCTAGCGGGGGCCACAGATACGCAGTATTTT. Translated: CAWSLAGATDTQYF.

This clone has only a few counts. This chain joins TRBV5-1 and TRBJ1-5; D uncertain. The germline gives CDR1 SGHRS, CDR2 YFSETQ. The CDR3 extends over 13 amino acids. Deletions cut 2 bases from V and 1 base from J, with 4 bases between. As DNA, the CDR3 is TGCGCCAGCAGCTTCGAGAGCAATCAGCCCCAGCATTTT. Protein: CASSFESNQPQHF.

In this sample, this clone turned up a few times. The chain links TRBV29-1 to TRBJ2-7; D unresolved. Germline values: CDR1 SQVTM, CDR2 ANQGSEA. The CDR3 runs to 15 residues. Trimming stripped 5 bases from V and 3 bases from J, with 20 bases between. The CDR3 sequence: CSVTQGTVTRYEQYF. In DNA, the CDR3 is TGCAGCGTTACACAAGGAACGGTGACTCGCTACGAGCAGTACTTC.

This clone occurred once. This chain connects TRBV4-1 to TRBJ2-7, with D unresolved. Trimming shortened V by 1 base and J by 2 bases, and 12 bases separated the two germline ends. The V gene's germline CDR1 is MGHRA and CDR2 YSYEKL. The CDR3 length is 15 residues. CDR3 DNA sequence: TGCGCCAGCAGCCAAGTCGGTCGCAGGACCTACGAGCAGTACTTC. Translation: CASSQVGRRTYEQYF.

The chain recombines TRBV4-1 with TRBJ2-7; 7 bases match TRBD2. Germline loops: CDR1 MGHRA, CDR2 YSYEKL. The CDR3 consists of 15 residues. Trimming removed 6 bases from V and 2 bases from J; junction bases left unmatched: 10. Here the CDR3 DNA reads TGCGCCAGCAGTCCCGGGGGGAGGGGCCCCTACGAGCAGTACTTC. The encoded protein is CASSPGGRGPYEQYF.

The V and J genes are TRBV5-1 and TRBJ2-1, with 11 bases aligning to TRBD2. CDR1 is SGHRS, CDR2 YFSETQ, per germline. Germline trimming cut 4 bases from V and 5 bases from J; bases unmatched to any gene: 8. The CDR3 is 16 amino acids. CDR3 bases: TGCGCCAGCAGCCCCGGGGTAGCGGGGGGGAACAATGAGCAGTTCTTC. Protein product: CASSPGVAGGNNEQFF.

This clone came up a few times. The chain links TRBV15 to TRBJ2-1; 9 bases agree with TRBD1. Germline CDR1 reads LNHNV; CDR2 reads YYDKDF (reference sequence). This CDR3 is built from 16 residues. V lost 1 base to trimming and J lost 3 bases; unmatched junction nucleotides: 4. Here the CDR3 DNA reads TGTGCCACCAGCAGAGGAACAGGGGGCTTCTACAATGAGCAGTTCTTC. This sequence encodes CATSRGTGGFYNEQFF.

This clone has more than one count but fewer than ten. This chain uses TRBV11-2 with TRBJ2-2, with D uncertain. The V end was cut by 1 base, the J end by 3 bases, with 6 bases between. The CDR3 loop spans 14 amino acids. Germline CDR1 SGHAT, CDR2 FQNNGV. The CDR3 protein is CASSLVADTGELFF. CDR3 bases: TGTGCCAGCAGCTTAGTGGCTGACACCGGGGAGCTGTTTTTT.

The chain couples TRBV30 to TRBJ2-5; 13 bases are shared with TRBD2. CDR1 GTSNPN and CDR2 SVGIG come from the germline V gene (reference sequence). Trimming cost V 5 bases and J 5 bases; bases outside gene matches: 8. CDR3 length: 15 residues. The DNA for the CDR3 is TGTGCCTGGGGACAAGGACTAGCGGGAGTTGAGACCCAGTACTTC. Its translation: CAWGQGLAGVETQYF.

The chain combines TRBV30 with TRBJ1-1; D not certain. This CDR3 spans 12 amino acids. V was clipped by 3 bases and J by 3 bases, with 8 bases between them. Germline V CDR1 and CDR2: GTSNPN, SVGIG (reference sequence). CDR3 nucleotides: TGTGCCTGGAGCGGGGTTCACACTGAAGCTTTCTTT. It codes for CAWSGVHTEAFF.

This sequence joins TRBV15 and TRBJ1-1, with 7 bases aligning to TRBD1. The CDR3 runs 12 residues. J gave up 11 bases and V 4 bases, and 7 bases lay outside the gene matches. CDR1 and CDR2 (germline): LNHNV, YYDKDF (reference sequence). In DNA form, the CDR3 reads TGTGCCACCAGCATGCGACAGGGTGAGGCTTTCTTT. This encodes CATSMRQGEAFF.

The genes are TRBV10-3 and TRBJ1-2, with D tentatively TRBD1 (5 bases). Germline V gene sequence: CDR1 ENHRY, CDR2 SYGVKD. This CDR3 is 13 amino acids long. The V gene lost 4 bases and the J gene lost 6 bases, with 12 bases spanning the gap. The CDR3: CAISGAPDNGYTF. The DNA of the CDR3 is TGTGCCATCAGTGGGGCCCCGGACAATGGCTACACCTTC.

This clone was recorded a few times. The chain combines TRBV4-2 with TRBJ2-3, with 11 bases identical to TRBD1. After removal of 1 base from V and 5 bases from J, the junction contained 2 bases not matched to a gene. The V gene's germline CDR1 is LGHNA and CDR2 YNFKEQ. The length of the CDR3 is 15 residues. DNA of the CDR3: TGTGCCAGCAGCCAAGGGGGACAGGGGGGAGATACGCAGTATTTT. It translates to CASSQGGQGGDTQYF.

In its sample, this clone was seen a few times. The chain recombines TRBV7-2 with TRBJ2-3, with 12 bases identical to TRBD2. With 4 bases clipped from V and 4 bases from J, the junction kept 0 bases outside the gene matches. CDR1 is SGHTA, CDR2 FQGNSA, per germline. The CDR3 contains 14 residues. CDR3 sequence reads: CASSSSGGADTQYF. As DNA, the CDR3 is TGTGCCAGCAGCTCTAGCGGGGGGGCAGATACGCAGTATTTT.

As DNA, the CDR3 is TGTGCCAGCAGACACCCGGACAGGTATAATTCACCCCTCCACTTT. This gives the protein CASRHPDRYNSPLHF. The rearrangement joins TRBV28 to TRBJ1-6; 7 bases fit TRBD1. V lost 6 bases and J lost 4; bases outside the gene matches: 6. The CDR3 consists of 15 residues. The germline gives CDR1 MDHEN, CDR2 SYDVKM.

This clone was detected a few times. The rearrangement links TRBV5-1 to TRBJ2-3; a possible D gene is TRBD2 (5 bases). Trimming shortened V by 6 bases and J by 5 bases, and 19 bases separated the two germline ends. This CDR3 is built from 15 residues. CDR1 and CDR2 from the germline V gene are SGHRS and YFSETQ. The CDR3 region is CASTPASTVGDTQYF. The CDR3 nucleotides read TGCGCCAGCACCCCGGCTAGCACAGTGGGAGATACGCAGTATTTT.

This clone was recorded a few times. This chain uses TRBV2 with TRBJ2-7, with a weak D call TRBD1 (6 bases). Trimming shortened V by 7 bases and J by 6 bases, and 16 bases separated the two germline ends. Germline loops: CDR1 SNHLY, CDR2 FYNNEI. This CDR3 has 13 amino acids. The CDR3 region is CASTSLQGSEQYF. The CDR3 DNA reads TGTGCCAGCACCAGCCTTCAGGGGTCCGAGCAGTACTTC.

This clone has just a few counts. The CDR3 loop is CASSFRVNTEAFF. The CDR3 coding sequence is TGTGCCAGCAGTTTCAGGGTCAACACTGAAGCTTTCTTT. This chain connects TRBV7-9 to TRBJ1-1; D is perhaps TRBD1 (5 bases). Germline V gene data show CDR1 as SEHNR and CDR2 as FQNEAQ (reference sequence). CDR3 length: 13 amino acids. Trimming removed 6 bases from V and 2 bases from J, with 10 bases in between.

A few counts support this clone. V usage is TRBV2 and J usage is TRBJ2-1, with 7 bases aligning to TRBD2. CDR1 is SNHLY and CDR2 is FYNNEI in the germline V gene. The CDR3 totals 15 residues. Losses at the gene ends were 7 bases for V and 2 bases for J; bases not matched to a gene: 8. CDR3 DNA sequence: TGTGCCAGCACGCGGGAGATCGGGGCCTACAATGAGCAGTTCTTC. This codes for CASTREIGAYNEQFF. Combining the CDR3 with reference TRBV2 and TRBJ2-1 gives the whole variable domain EPEVTQTPSHQVTQMGQEVILRCVPISNHLYFYWYRQILGQKVEFLVSFYNNEISEKSEIFDDQFSVERPDGSNFTLKIRSTKLEDSAMYFCASTREIGAYNEQFFGPGTRLTVL.